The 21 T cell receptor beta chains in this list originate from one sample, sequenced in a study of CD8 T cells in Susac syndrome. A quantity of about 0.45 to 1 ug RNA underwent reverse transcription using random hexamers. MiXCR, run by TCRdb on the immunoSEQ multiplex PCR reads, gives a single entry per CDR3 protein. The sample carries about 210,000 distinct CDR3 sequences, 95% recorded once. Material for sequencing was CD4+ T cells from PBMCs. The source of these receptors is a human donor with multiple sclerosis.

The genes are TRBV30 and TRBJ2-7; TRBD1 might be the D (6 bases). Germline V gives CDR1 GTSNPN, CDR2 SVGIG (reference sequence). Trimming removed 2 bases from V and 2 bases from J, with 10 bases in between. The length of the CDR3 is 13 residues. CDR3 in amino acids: CAWSSGAPYEQYF. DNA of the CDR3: TGTGCCTGGAGTTCAGGGGCCCCCTACGAGCAGTACTTC.

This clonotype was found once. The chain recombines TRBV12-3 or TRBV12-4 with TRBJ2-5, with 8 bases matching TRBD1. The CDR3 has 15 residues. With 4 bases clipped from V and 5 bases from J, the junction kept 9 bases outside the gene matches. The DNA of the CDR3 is TGTGCCAGCAGTTCCGGACAGGGAGGACGGGAGACCCAGTACTTC. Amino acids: CASSSGQGGRETQYF.

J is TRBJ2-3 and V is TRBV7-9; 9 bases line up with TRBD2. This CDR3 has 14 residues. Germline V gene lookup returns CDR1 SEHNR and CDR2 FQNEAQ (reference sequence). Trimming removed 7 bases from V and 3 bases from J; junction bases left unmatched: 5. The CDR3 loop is CASTSSGMTDTQYF. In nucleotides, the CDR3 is TGTGCCAGCACCTCTAGCGGGATGACAGATACGCAGTATTTT. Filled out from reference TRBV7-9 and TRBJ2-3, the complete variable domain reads DTGVSQNPRHKITKRGQNVTFRCDPISEHNRLYWYRQTLGQGPEFLTYFQNEAQLEKSRLLSDRFSAERPKGSFSTLEIQRTEQGDSAMYLCASTSSGMTDTQYFGPGTRLTVL.

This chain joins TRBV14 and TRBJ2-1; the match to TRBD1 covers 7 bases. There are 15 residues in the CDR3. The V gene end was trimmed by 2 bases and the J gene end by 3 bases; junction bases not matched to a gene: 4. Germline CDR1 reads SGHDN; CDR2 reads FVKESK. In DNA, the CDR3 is TGTGCCAGCAGCCAAAGGGACAGTCTCTACAATGAGCAGTTCTTC. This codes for CASSQRDSLYNEQFF.

The CDR3 bases are TGTGCCAGCAGTTTAGATGGATTGGCCCAGTACTTC. It specifies CASSLDGLAQYF. The chain couples TRBV28 to TRBJ2-5; D not resolved. CDR1 and CDR2 from the germline V gene are MDHEN and SYDVKM. The ends were cut back, 2 bases at V and 9 bases at J, with 10 bases in the middle. The CDR3 spans 12 residues.

The CDR3 reads CASSYTRDSNQPQHF. The CDR3 DNA sequence: TGTGCCAGCAGTTACACCCGGGATAGCAATCAGCCCCAGCATTTT. The V and J genes are TRBV6-5 and TRBJ1-5; no reliable D call. The CDR3 runs to 15 residues. Trimming took off 2 bases at V and 0 bases at J, with 8 bases between the two ends. Germline CDR1 reads MNHEY; CDR2 reads SVGAGI.

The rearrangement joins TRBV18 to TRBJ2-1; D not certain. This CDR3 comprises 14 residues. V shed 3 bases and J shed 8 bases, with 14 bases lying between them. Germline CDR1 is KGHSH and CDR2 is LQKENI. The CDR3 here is CASSPNPNRDEQFF. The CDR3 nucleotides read TGTGCCAGCTCACCTAACCCTAATCGCGATGAGCAGTTCTTC.

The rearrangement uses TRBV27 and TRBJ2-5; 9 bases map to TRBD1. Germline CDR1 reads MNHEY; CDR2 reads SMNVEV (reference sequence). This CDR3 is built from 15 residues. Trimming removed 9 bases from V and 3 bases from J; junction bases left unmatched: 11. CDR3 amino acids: CARLLRDRVKETQYF. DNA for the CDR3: TGTGCCAGGTTACTCCGGGACAGGGTCAAAGAGACCCAGTACTTC.

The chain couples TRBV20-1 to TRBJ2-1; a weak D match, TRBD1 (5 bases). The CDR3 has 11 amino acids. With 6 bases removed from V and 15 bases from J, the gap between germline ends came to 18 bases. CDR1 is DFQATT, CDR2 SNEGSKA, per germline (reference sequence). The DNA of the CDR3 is TGCAGTGCCCAAGGACACCAAAGGCCGTTCTTC. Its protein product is CSAQGHQRPFF.

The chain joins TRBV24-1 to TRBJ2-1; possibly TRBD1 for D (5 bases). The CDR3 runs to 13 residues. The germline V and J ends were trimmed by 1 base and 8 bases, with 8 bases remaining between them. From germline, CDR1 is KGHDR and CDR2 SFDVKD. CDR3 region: CATSDLGADEQFF. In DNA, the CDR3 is TGTGCCACCAGTGATTTAGGGGCGGATGAGCAGTTCTTC.

The CDR3 bases are TGTGCCACCAGTGATCACTCATCAGGGTTCAATCAGCCCCAGCATTTT. As protein: CATSDHSSGFNQPQHF. The V and J genes are TRBV24-1 and TRBJ1-5; the D gene is possibly TRBD1 (5 bases). CDR1 is KGHDR and CDR2 is SFDVKD in the germline V gene. The CDR3 has 16 residues. Trimming removed 3 bases at V and 3 bases at J, with 14 bases between.

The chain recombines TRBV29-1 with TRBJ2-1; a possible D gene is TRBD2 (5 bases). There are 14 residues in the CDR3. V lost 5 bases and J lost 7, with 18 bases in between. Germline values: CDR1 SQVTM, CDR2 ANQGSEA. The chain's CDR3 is CSVTYSLPGNEQFF. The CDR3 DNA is TGCAGCGTTACGTACTCGCTCCCGGGGAATGAGCAGTTCTTC.

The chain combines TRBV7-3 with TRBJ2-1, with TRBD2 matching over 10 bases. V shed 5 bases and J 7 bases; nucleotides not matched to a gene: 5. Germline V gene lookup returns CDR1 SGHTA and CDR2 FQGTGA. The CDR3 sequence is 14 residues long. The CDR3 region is CASSLAGVRNEQFF. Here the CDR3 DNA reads TGTGCCAGCAGCCTAGCGGGAGTAAGGAATGAGCAGTTCTTC.

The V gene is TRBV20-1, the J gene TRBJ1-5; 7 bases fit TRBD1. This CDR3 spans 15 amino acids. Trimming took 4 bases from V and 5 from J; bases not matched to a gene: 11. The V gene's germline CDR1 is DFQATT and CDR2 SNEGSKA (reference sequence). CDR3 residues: CSATRDRRRDQPQHF. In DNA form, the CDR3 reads TGCAGTGCTACCAGGGACAGACGACGGGATCAGCCCCAGCATTTT.

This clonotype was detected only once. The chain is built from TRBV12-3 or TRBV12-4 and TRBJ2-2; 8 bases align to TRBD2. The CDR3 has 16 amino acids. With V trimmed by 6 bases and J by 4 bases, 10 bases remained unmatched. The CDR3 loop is CASRPSPAGATGELFF. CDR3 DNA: TGTGCCAGCAGACCCTCCCCAGCGGGGGCCACCGGGGAGCTGTTTTTT.

CDR3 region: CASSYEKGNTEAFF. Written as DNA, the CDR3 is TGTGCCAGCAGTTATGAGAAGGGGAACACTGAAGCTTTCTTT. This chain connects TRBV28 to TRBJ1-1; D uncertain. Germline values: CDR1 MDHEN, CDR2 SYDVKM. Trimming shortened V by 4 bases and J by 1 base, and 10 bases separated the two germline ends. This CDR3 region has 14 residues.

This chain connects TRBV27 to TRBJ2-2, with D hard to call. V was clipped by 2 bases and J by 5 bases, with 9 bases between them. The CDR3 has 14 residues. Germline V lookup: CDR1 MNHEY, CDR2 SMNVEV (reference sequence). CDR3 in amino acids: CASSLALVTGELFF. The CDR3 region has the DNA TGTGCCAGCAGTTTAGCACTTGTGACCGGGGAGCTGTTTTTT.

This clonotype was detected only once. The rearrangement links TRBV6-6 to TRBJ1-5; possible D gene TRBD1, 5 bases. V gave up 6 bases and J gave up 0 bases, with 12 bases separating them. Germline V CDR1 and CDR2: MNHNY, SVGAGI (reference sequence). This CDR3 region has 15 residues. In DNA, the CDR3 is TGTGCCAGCAGAACCGGGACGGGTAGCAATCAGCCCCAGCATTTT. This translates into CASRTGTGSNQPQHF.

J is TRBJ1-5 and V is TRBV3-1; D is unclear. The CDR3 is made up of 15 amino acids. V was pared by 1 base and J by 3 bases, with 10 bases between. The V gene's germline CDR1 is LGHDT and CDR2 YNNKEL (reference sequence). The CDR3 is CASSQGGRTNQPQHF. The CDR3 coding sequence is TGTGCCAGCAGCCAAGGCGGCAGGACCAATCAGCCCCAGCATTTT.

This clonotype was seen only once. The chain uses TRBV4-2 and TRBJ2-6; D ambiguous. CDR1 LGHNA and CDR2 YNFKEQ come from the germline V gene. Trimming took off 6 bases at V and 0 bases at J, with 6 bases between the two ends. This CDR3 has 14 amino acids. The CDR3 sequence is CASSNISGANVLTF. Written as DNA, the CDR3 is TGTGCCAGCAGTAACATCTCTGGGGCCAACGTCCTGACTTTC.

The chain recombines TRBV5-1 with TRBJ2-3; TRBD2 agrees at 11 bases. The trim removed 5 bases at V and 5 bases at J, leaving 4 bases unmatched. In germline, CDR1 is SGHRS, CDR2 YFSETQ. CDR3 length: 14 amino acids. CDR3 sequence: CASRISGRVDTQYF. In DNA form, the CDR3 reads TGCGCCAGCAGAATTAGCGGGAGGGTAGATACGCAGTATTTT.